The rows below give T cell receptor beta chains drawn from one sample of a study of control samples from healthy donors and cancer patients. Assay: immunoSEQ multiplex PCR; the TCRdb copy retains only in-frame clones and omits some. In the table there are around 50,000 clones, about 86% of which are singletons. Sample: PBMCs. The receptor source for this set is a woman aged 45-65 years with lung cancer. CDR3s include the opening cysteine and the closing phenylalanine or tryptophan. Each record gives: J gene, V gene, clone size, D gene, CDR3 DNA, CDR3 protein. D genes are given only for firm matches. Clone size is not always given. Where it is, it says once, few, many or a class for expanded clones.

J: TRBJ2-1; V: TRBV7-9; size: .; D: TRBD2; DNA: TGTGCCAGCAGCACATTAGCGGGGCTCCACAATGAGCAGTTCTTC; CDR3: CASSTLAGLHNEQFF
J: TRBJ1-1; V: TRBV18; size: .; D: .; DNA: TGTGCCAGCTCACCACAGAGGAACACTGAAGCTTTCTTT; CDR3: CASSPQRNTEAFF
J: TRBJ1-5; V: TRBV12-5; size: .; D: TRBD1; DNA: TGTGCTAGTCAACAGGGGCGAAGCAATCAGCCCCAGCATTTT; CDR3: CASQQGRSNQPQHF
J: TRBJ2-5; V: TRBV24-1; size: .; D: TRBD1; DNA: TGTGCCACCAGTGATTGGGACAGGGATAGGACCCAGTACTTC; CDR3: CATSDWDRDRTQYF
J: TRBJ2-5; V: TRBV7-2; size: .; D: .; DNA: TGTGCCAGCAGCTTAGCGTCGACAAATCAAGAGACCCAGTACTTC; CDR3: CASSLASTNQETQYF
J: TRBJ1-2; V: TRBV27; size: once; D: TRBD1; DNA: TGTGCCACCTCCACAGGGGGGACCTATGGCTACACCTTC; CDR3: CATSTGGTYGYTF
J: TRBJ1-6; V: TRBV19; size: .; D: .; DNA: TGTGCCAGTACCCTTCGGACGGACCCCCGGCCCCTCCACTTT; CDR3: CASTLRTDPRPLHF
J: TRBJ2-1; V: TRBV10-2; size: .; D: TRBD2; DNA: TGCGCCAGCAGGATACTAGCGGGGGGACCCAATGAGCAGTTCTTC; CDR3: CASRILAGGPNEQFF
J: TRBJ1-2; V: TRBV3-1/TRBV3-2; size: .; D: .; DNA: TGTGCCAGCAGCCAAAACAACTTTGGCTACACCTTC; CDR3: CASSQNNFGYTF
J: TRBJ2-3; V: TRBV7-2; size: .; D: TRBD2; DNA: TGTGCCAGCAGCTTAAAGAGCGGGGGGGCCTTAGGAGATACGCAGTATTTT; CDR3: CASSLKSGGALGDTQYF
J: TRBJ2-4; V: TRBV5-1; size: .; D: .; DNA: TGCGCCAGCAGCTCAATGGACAAGGATCCAAACATTCAGTACTTC; CDR3: CASSSMDKDPNIQYF
J: TRBJ1-1; V: TRBV19; size: .; D: TRBD1; DNA: TGTGCCAGTAGTTCCTCGGGACAGTTCAACACTGAAGCTTTCTTT; CDR3: CASSSSGQFNTEAFF
J: TRBJ1-1; V: TRBV20-1; size: .; D: .; DNA: TGCAGTGGGAGGACGGACACTGAAGCTTTCTTT; CDR3: CSGRTDTEAFF
J: TRBJ1-2; V: TRBV5-6; size: .; D: TRBD1; DNA: TGTGCCAGCAGCTCTCAGGGGGCAGGCGGCTACACCTTC; CDR3: CASSSQGAGGYTF
J: TRBJ1-3; V: TRBV7-9; size: .; D: .; DNA: TGTGCCAGCAGCCCAGGCTCTGGAAACACCATATATTTT; CDR3: CASSPGSGNTIYF
J: TRBJ2-5; V: TRBV5-6; size: .; D: .; DNA: TGTGCCAGCAGCTTGAGGGGCCCTTACCAAGAGACCCAGTACTTC; CDR3: CASSLRGPYQETQYF
J: TRBJ1-6; V: TRBV6-2/TRBV6-3; size: few; D: .; DNA: TGTGCCAGCAGTCTGCTCGGAGGGTCACCCCTCCACTTT; CDR3: CASSLLGGSPLHF
J: TRBJ2-2; V: TRBV6-6; size: few; D: .; DNA: TGTGCCAGCAGCCCTAGGGGAGGGAACACCGGGGAGCTGTTTTTT; CDR3: CASSPRGGNTGELFF
J: TRBJ1-6; V: TRBV28; size: .; D: .; DNA: TGTGCCAGCAGTTTCCGCGGGTTCCGAGGCTCCTATAATTCACCCCTCCACTTT; CDR3: CASSFRGFRGSYNSPLHF
J: TRBJ1-3; V: TRBV29-1; size: .; D: .; DNA: TGCAGCGTTGAAGCGGAGGGAAACACCATATATTTT; CDR3: CSVEAEGNTIYF
J: TRBJ1-3; V: TRBV27; size: .; D: .; DNA: TGTGCCGCTGGACGGAGCTCTGGAAACACCATATATTTT; CDR3: CAAGRSSGNTIYF
J: TRBJ2-2; V: TRBV10-3; size: once; D: TRBD1; DNA: TGTGCCATCAGTGAGTCGGAGGGGACAGGGGCGGACACCGGGGAGCTGTTTTTT; CDR3: CAISESEGTGADTGELFF
J: TRBJ2-1; V: TRBV29-1; size: .; D: .; DNA: TGCAGCGTTGAAGATCGAGGGCGCGATGAGCAGTTCTTC; CDR3: CSVEDRGRDEQFF
J: TRBJ1-5; V: TRBV4-1; size: .; D: TRBD1; DNA: TGCGCCAGCAGCCTTCCCGCTTGGACAGGGGCACATCAGCCCCAGCATTTT; CDR3: CASSLPAWTGAHQPQHF